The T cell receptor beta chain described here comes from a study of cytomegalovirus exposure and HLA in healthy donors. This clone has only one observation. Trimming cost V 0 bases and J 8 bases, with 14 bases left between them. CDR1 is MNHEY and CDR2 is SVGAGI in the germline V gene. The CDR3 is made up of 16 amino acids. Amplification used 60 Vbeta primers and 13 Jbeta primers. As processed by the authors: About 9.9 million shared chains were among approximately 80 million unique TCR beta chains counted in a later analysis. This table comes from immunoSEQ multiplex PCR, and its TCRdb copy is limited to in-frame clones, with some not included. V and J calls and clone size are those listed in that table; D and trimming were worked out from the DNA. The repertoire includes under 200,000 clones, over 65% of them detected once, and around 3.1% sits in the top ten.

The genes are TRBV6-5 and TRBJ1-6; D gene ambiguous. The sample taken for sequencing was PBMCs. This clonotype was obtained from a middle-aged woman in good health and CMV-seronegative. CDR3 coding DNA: TGTGCCAGCAGTTACTCGAGGGTCGGAGCCCATTCACCCCTCCACTTT. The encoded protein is CASSYSRVGAHSPLHF.